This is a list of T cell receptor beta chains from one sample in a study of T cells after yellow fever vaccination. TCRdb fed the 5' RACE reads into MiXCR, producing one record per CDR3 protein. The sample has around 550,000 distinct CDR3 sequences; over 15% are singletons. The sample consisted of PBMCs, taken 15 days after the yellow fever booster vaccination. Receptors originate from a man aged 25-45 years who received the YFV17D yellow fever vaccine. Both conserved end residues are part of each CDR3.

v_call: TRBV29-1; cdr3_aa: CSERRRQPTDTQYF
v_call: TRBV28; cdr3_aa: CASSLGGRKKETQYF
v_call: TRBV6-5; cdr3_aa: CASSYSARETQYF
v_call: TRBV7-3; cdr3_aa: CASSPRDRGRETQYF
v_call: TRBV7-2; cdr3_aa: CASSLVASSGSADTQYF
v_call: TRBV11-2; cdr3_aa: CASSLLGTSGSRGLAETQYF
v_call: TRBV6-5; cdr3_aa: CASSYLDSSYNEQFF
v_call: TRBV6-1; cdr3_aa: CASTRGDSGGYTF
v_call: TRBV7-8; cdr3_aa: CASSSVGTGQPQHF
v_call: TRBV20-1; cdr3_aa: CSTVLTGRDPRKLFF
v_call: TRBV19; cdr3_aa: CASSPRGRKTNTGELFF
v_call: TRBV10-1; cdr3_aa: CASSESKDTEAFF
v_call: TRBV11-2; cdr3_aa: CASSLQGAPYSNVLTF
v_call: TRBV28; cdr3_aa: CASNRPGLLFGEQFF
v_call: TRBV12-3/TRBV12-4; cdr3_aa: CASTYGTGGSYEQYF
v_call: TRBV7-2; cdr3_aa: CASSLRGGGAGEVDTQYF
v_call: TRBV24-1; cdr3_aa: CATSEPLADTQYF
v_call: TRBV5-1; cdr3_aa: CASSTPGQSTDTQYF
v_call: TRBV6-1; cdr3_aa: CASSEAGMRDTQYF
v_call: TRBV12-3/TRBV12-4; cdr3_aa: CASNHGSEQYF
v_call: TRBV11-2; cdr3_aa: CASSLEPSGREQYF
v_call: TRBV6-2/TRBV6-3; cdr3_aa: CASSYNGLGSLNEQFF
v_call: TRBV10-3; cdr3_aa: CAIKTSGESYNEQFF
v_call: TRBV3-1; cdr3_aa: CASSQTDNSPLHF
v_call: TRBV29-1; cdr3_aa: CSARYSSGSTYNEQFF
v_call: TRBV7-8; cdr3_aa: CASSLASVPLQWGEQFF
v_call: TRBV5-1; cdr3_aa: CASSCRDSQETQYF
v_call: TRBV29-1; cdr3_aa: CSVSGRWGPDYNEQFF
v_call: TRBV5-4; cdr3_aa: CASSLGSVGSPLHF
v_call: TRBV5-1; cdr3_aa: CASSSTTMTGYEQYF
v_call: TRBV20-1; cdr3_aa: CSARVQRGFSSYNEQFF